What follows is one T cell receptor (beta chain) and its context. This clonotype was detected ten times or more. The target of this receptor is not known. The record has no base qualities; no much larger clone is one base away. This entry is derived from a study of T cells in Graves' hyperthyroidism and ophthalmopathy (dated by TCRdb to about 2019). For context, the study as a whole: Peripheral blood was collected at initial diagnosis, before any treatment. To identify TCR V-J signatures that set the groups apart, the researchers used a discovery cohort of more than 95 patients, made up of under 45 with Graves' ophthalmopathy and about 59 with stable Graves' hyperthyroidism. An independent validation cohort of under 20 hyperthyroidism patients and over 15 patients who later progressed to ophthalmopathy tested prospective prediction of ophthalmopathy. The roughly 94 discovery patients were randomly split 7:3 into training and test sets. In addition, the study compared T-cell repertoires in thyroid tissue and in blood from five to seven Graves' hyperthyroidism patients. After sampling, hyperthyroidism patients received methimazole starting at 30 mg daily, and ophthalmopathy patients received high-dose intravenous methylprednisolone. TCR Vbeta CDR3 sequencing of 140 or so peripheral blood samples (over 40 ophthalmopathy, over 70 hyperthyroidism and approximately 17 progressor patients) is reported in the paper.

Graves' hyperthyroidism was defined as stable when no progression to ophthalmopathy occurred over 18 months of follow-up. Hyperthyroidism patients were newly diagnosed, had a disease duration of under 2 months, and were aged 18 to 65 years. The study excluded patients with uncontrolled infections, other autoimmune diseases, pregnancy or lactation. Clinical symptoms, serum thyroxine and TRAb, thyroid ultrasound, and orbital computed tomography formed the basis for the diagnoses. PBMCs were separated from 8 to 10 ml of fresh peripheral blood using Ficoll-Paque density gradient centrifugation. Total RNA was extracted with Trizol reagent, and quality was checked on an Agilent 2100 Bioanalyzer. Amplification of TCR beta CDR3 regions was carried out from RNA transcripts. The TCR CDR3 was subjected to a first round of RT-PCR using the HTBI primer set and the Qiagen OneStep RT-PCR kit. Libraries were constructed in a second round of multiplex PCR, after which size selection and purification were carried out. The libraries were sequenced on an Illumina HiSeq2000 using paired-end 100 bp reads. Under the source paper's analysis protocol: SOAPnuke was used to process the raw data, with reads discarded if the reads contained adapters or uncalled bases, had a mean Phred below 15, or lacked an exact constant-primer or identifier match. High-quality paired reads were merged with COPE v1.2.5, and unique nucleotide sequences were defined as clonotypes. MiTCR v1.1 was used to align the clonotypes against IMGT TRBV, TRBD and TRBJ reference segments. The analysis included only V-J combinations with a frequency above 0.0001, which together covered 99% to 99.2% of the repertoires. The TCS score was defined as the ratio of F50 (clonal expansion) to E x V (chaos), calculated using BLOSUM62-based TCRdist between CDR3 peptides within each V-J. Welch's t-statistics and random forest reduced just over 500 V-J features to 10 to 15, which were used in a naive Bayes classifier (R e1071). TCRdb reworked the public reads: Q25 trimming with fastp, MiXCR clone assembly, productive beta chains retained. Identical CDR3 proteins give one entry, which carries the most common genes and DNA. These V and J calls originate from TCRdb's pipeline instead of the authors' own analysis. This sample is represented by hundreds of thousands of distinct CDR3 sequences; more than 15% of them were singletons. Approximately 8% of the sample is in the top ten clones.

What the authors observed across the whole study: In validation, the model predicted progression to ophthalmopathy a median of 6.5 months before onset, with roughly 71% sensitivity and roughly 77% specificity. Most expanded thyroid clonotypes (frequency above 0.001) were also found in blood, which suggests that blood repertoires may mirror thyroid immune responses. A 13 V-J signature model separated ophthalmopathy from stable hyperthyroidism, with over 85% sensitivity and around 84% specificity in cross-validation and 80%/75% in testing. Sample size was not statistically predetermined, and investigators were not blinded to group allocation.

The material sequenced was blood. This clonotype was sampled from a woman aged 18 to 35 with Graves' hyperthyroidism.

The CDR3 reads as follows: CASGTSGIQETQYF. The DNA reads as follows: TGTGCCAGCGGGACTAGCGGGATACAAGAGACCCAGTACTTC. The chain couples TRBV7-9 to TRBJ2-5; 13 central nucleotides agree with TRBD2. In the germline V gene (reference sequence), CDR1 corresponds to SEHNR and CDR2 to FQNEAQ. Its CDR3 holds 14 amino acids, cysteine through phenylalanine. Only CDR3 DNA is held: 42 bases, read in frame from base 1. After removal of 8 bases from V and 2 bases from J, the junction retains 2 bases not matched to a gene.